The 26 T cell receptor beta chains below were found in one sample sequenced in a study of PD-1 blockade in classical Hodgkin lymphoma (TCRdb year 2020). Per the publication, the time point label means: cycle 4 day 1 (C4D1), after about 6 weeks of nivolumab. Every trial patient had relapsed following autologous stem cell transplantation, and prior brentuximab vedotin exposure was what differed among cohorts A, B and C. The receptor library was made with the immunoSEQ multiplex PCR assay. TCRdb took over this immuneACCESS table, retaining in-frame rearrangements with V and J assigned. Such tables are incomplete; in checked studies, under half of the missing clones stem from an unresolved V gene, and the remainder is unexplained. The sample table contains 85,000 to 90,000 clones; only one count was recorded for roughly nine tenths of them. 2.9% of the sample is taken by the ten largest. This specimen consisted of peripheral blood mononuclear cells (PBMCs), obtained before the fourth cycle of nivolumab. The receptors here all came from a human donor with classical Hodgkin lymphoma.

The CDR3 nucleotides read TGTGCCAGCAGTGAAGCGTCGCTGATCAATCAGCCCCAGCATTTT. Translated, it gives CASSEASLINQPQHF. This sequence joins TRBV6-1 and TRBJ1-5; D unclear. CDR1 is MNHNS, CDR2 SASEGT, per germline. The V and J ends lost 0 bases and 3 bases respectively, with 9 bases between them. The CDR3 has 15 residues.

The chain carries TRBV10-1 and TRBJ2-3; tentative D call: TRBD2 (6 bases). Germline V gene data show CDR1 as WNHNN and CDR2 as SYGVQD (reference sequence). The length of the CDR3 is 14 residues. V dropped 2 bases and J dropped 6 bases, with 12 bases sitting between them. This CDR3 is CASSEGTPRDTQYF. In DNA, the CDR3 is TGCGCCAGCAGTGAGGGGACTCCCCGGGATACGCAGTATTTT.

The chain joins TRBV28 to TRBJ2-1, with D possibly being TRBD2 (5 bases). V lost 3 bases to trimming and J lost 6 bases, with 15 bases between them. Germline CDR1 and CDR2: MDHEN and SYDVKM. The CDR3 length is 15 residues. CDR3 sequence (DNA): TGTGCCAGCAGTTTTCACACAGAGGGCGGCAATGAGCAGTTCTTC. This translates into CASSFHTEGGNEQFF.

The chain is built from TRBV30 and TRBJ1-1; D remains ambiguous. Germline loops: CDR1 GTSNPN, CDR2 SVGIG (reference sequence). The CDR3 sequence is 12 residues long. V shed 0 bases and J shed 8 bases, with 10 bases lying between them. CDR3 sequence reads: CAWSVGSGEAFF. For the CDR3, the DNA is TGTGCCTGGAGTGTAGGGAGCGGGGAAGCTTTCTTT.

V and J are TRBV4-1 and TRBJ1-5, with 7 bases identical to TRBD1. CDR1 and CDR2 from the germline V gene are MGHRA and YSYEKL. V was pared by 1 base and J by 5 bases, with 8 bases of the junction left unmatched. CDR3 size: 16 residues. CDR3 nucleotides: TGCGCCAGCAGCCAAGGGGAGGACAGGCCGCATCAGCCCCAGCATTTT. Translation gives CASSQGEDRPHQPQHF.

The chain combines TRBV19 with TRBJ1-2, with D tentatively TRBD1 (6 bases). The CDR3 contains 10 residues. V gave up 11 bases and J gave up 8 bases, with 12 bases separating them. Germline-derived CDR1 and CDR2 are LNHDA and SQIVND (reference sequence). In DNA form, the CDR3 reads TGTGCCTCCAGGGGATACGGCTACACCTTC. Amino acids: CASRGYGYTF.

The genes are TRBV6-4 and TRBJ1-2; 8 nucleotides line up with TRBD1. Germline V gives CDR1 MRHNA, CDR2 SNTAGT. CDR3 length: 15 amino acids. V gave up 3 bases and J gave up 5 bases; unmatched junction bases: 8. This CDR3 reads CASSESGTGGYGYTF. In nucleotides, the CDR3 is TGTGCCAGCAGTGAAAGCGGGACAGGTGGTTATGGCTACACCTTC.

V gene TRBV28 combines with J gene TRBJ1-2; 11 bases match TRBD1. CDR1 and CDR2 (germline): MDHEN, SYDVKM. With 7 bases clipped from V and 1 base from J, the junction kept 5 bases outside the gene matches. The CDR3 runs to 15 residues. Here the CDR3 reads CASIPGQGVNYGYTF. In nucleotides, the CDR3 is TGTGCCAGCATCCCGGGACAGGGGGTTAACTATGGCTACACCTTC.

The chain combines TRBV30 with TRBJ2-1; D gene unclear. This CDR3 comprises 15 residues. In germline, CDR1 is GTSNPN, CDR2 SVGIG (reference sequence). The V and J ends lost 5 bases and 6 bases respectively, with 20 bases between them. The CDR3 reads CAWGITETLPNEQFF. Here the CDR3 DNA reads TGTGCCTGGGGGATTACAGAAACCTTGCCCAATGAGCAGTTCTTC.

The chain couples TRBV19 to TRBJ1-1, with 11 bases matching TRBD1. Germline values: CDR1 LNHDA, CDR2 SQIVND (reference sequence). This CDR3 has 13 amino acids. V lost 11 bases, J lost 4 bases, and 6 bases stayed unmatched. The CDR3 sequence is CALAGTGGTEAFF. In nucleotides, the CDR3 is TGTGCCTTAGCCGGGACAGGGGGCACTGAAGCTTTCTTT.

The V and J genes are TRBV19 and TRBJ1-5, with TRBD1 matching 12 bases. The ends lost 5 bases at V and 2 bases at J; junction bases unmatched: 13. From germline, CDR1 is LNHDA and CDR2 SQIVND (reference sequence). This CDR3 contains 19 residues. The CDR3, as DNA: TGTGCCAGTAGTTTGGTCGGGACAGGGGGCATTGTAGGCAATCAGCCCCAGCATTTT. Its translation is CASSLVGTGGIVGNQPQHF.

In its sample, this clone was seen once. The chain carries TRBV4-1 and TRBJ2-7; D may match TRBD1 or TRBD2 (5 bases each). The CDR3 sequence is 18 residues long. V shed 0 bases and J shed 1 base, with 19 bases lying between them. Germline V gene data show CDR1 as MGHRA and CDR2 as YSYEKL. As DNA, the CDR3 is TGCGCCAGCAGCCAAGATTGGTCAATGGGACCCCGTTCCTACGAGCAGTACTTC. It translates to CASSQDWSMGPRSYEQYF.

The rearrangement uses TRBV19 and TRBJ1-5; D is unclear. The CDR3 is 12 residues long. Germline values: CDR1 LNHDA, CDR2 SQIVND (reference sequence). V was pared by 5 bases and J by 5 bases, with 7 bases between. For the CDR3, the DNA is TGTGCCAGTAGTTATTTGGATCAGCCCCAGCATTTT. Its protein is CASSYLDQPQHF.

This chain connects TRBV10-3 to TRBJ1-2; 7 positions agree with TRBD1. CDR1 and CDR2 from the germline V gene are ENHRY and SYGVKD. The CDR3 covers 15 residues. Trimming at V came to 4 bases and at J to 4 bases, leaving 9 bases not matched to a gene. DNA of the CDR3: TGTGCCATCAGTGGGACCGACAGGGCGGCCTATGGCTACACCTTC. This translates into CAISGTDRAAYGYTF.

The genes are TRBV7-6 and TRBJ2-7; TRBD1 aligns across 12 bases. This CDR3 comprises 16 residues. Germline V gene data show CDR1 as SGHVS and CDR2 as FNYEAQ. Germline trimming cut 3 bases from V and 1 base from J; bases unmatched to any gene: 4. The CDR3 coding sequence is TGTGCCAGCAGCTTGGGGACAGGGGGCGCGTCCTACGAGCAGTACTTC. This codes for CASSLGTGGASYEQYF.

This rearrangement joins TRBV19 to TRBJ2-1; D ambiguous. Per the germline V gene, CDR1 is LNHDA and CDR2 is SQIVND (reference sequence). The germline V and J ends were trimmed by 0 bases and 5 bases, with 5 bases remaining between them. The CDR3 runs to 13 residues. The DNA for the CDR3 is TGTGCCAGTAGTATAGACAGAAACAATGAGCAGTTCTTC. Translating it yields CASSIDRNNEQFF.

This clone was seen only a few times. The V and J genes are TRBV15 and TRBJ1-1; no definite D call. CDR1 is LNHNV, CDR2 YYDKDF, per germline (reference sequence). The CDR3 is made up of 13 amino acids. V gave up 8 bases and J gave up 0 bases, with 10 bases separating them. Here the CDR3 reads CATERGMNTEAFF. DNA of the CDR3: TGTGCCACCGAAAGAGGGATGAACACTGAAGCTTTCTTT.

V usage is TRBV13 and J usage is TRBJ1-1; D is unresolved. CDR1 and CDR2 from the germline V gene are PRHDT and FYEKMQ (reference sequence). CDR3 length: 16 residues. Trimming left V 0 bases short and J 0 bases short, with 11 bases between. CDR3 in amino acids: CASSLGTIYMNTEAFF. As DNA, the CDR3 is TGTGCCAGCAGCTTAGGAACTATATACATGAACACTGAAGCTTTCTTT.

The J gene is TRBJ2-3, the V gene TRBV11-2, with D uncertain. This CDR3 contains 13 residues. V lost 6 bases, J lost 0 bases, and 7 bases lay in between. Per the germline V gene, CDR1 is SGHAT and CDR2 is FQNNGV. The CDR3 sequence is CASRYASTDTQYF. The CDR3, as DNA: TGTGCCAGCAGATACGCTAGCACAGATACGCAGTATTTT.

The chain employs TRBV4-3 and TRBJ2-1; D is undetermined. The CDR3 runs to 16 residues. The germline V gene encodes CDR1 LGHNA and CDR2 YSLEER. The ends were cut back, 0 bases at V and 12 bases at J, with 21 bases in the middle. In DNA form, the CDR3 reads TGCGCCAGCAGCCAAGATCAGCGCCTCAAACTCATCGGGCAGTTCTTC. Translation: CASSQDQRLKLIGQFF.

This chain connects TRBV29-1 to TRBJ2-7; maybe TRBD2 (6 bases). This CDR3 is built from 11 residues. Germline lookup yields CDR1 SQVTM and CDR2 ANQGSEA. V lost 4 bases to trimming and J lost 6 bases, with 10 bases between them. CDR3 loop: CSVGVGGEQYF. CDR3 sequence (DNA): TGCAGCGTTGGAGTGGGGGGCGAGCAGTACTTC.

This clone came up a few times. The chain couples TRBV4-3 to TRBJ1-3; no clear D. Trimming stripped 3 bases from V and 5 bases from J, with 8 bases between. Germline-derived CDR1 and CDR2 are LGHNA and YSLEER. The CDR3 has 13 residues. This CDR3 reads CASSQNTRNTIYF. The CDR3 DNA sequence: TGCGCCAGCAGCCAGAATACTCGAAACACCATATATTTT.

In DNA, the CDR3 is TGCAGCGCGGACAGGGGCCGGACCCTACAAGAGACCCAGTACTTC. Protein: CSADRGRTLQETQYF. The gene calls are TRBV29-1 and TRBJ2-5, with 9 positions matching TRBD1. The CDR3 loop spans 15 amino acids. J gave up 2 bases and V 7 bases, and 11 bases lay outside the gene matches. Germline CDR1 reads SQVTM; CDR2 reads ANQGSEA.

The rearrangement uses TRBV7-9 and TRBJ2-5, with D unresolved. Germline V lookup: CDR1 SEHNR, CDR2 FQNEAQ (reference sequence). V lost 3 bases to trimming and J lost 0 bases, with 8 bases between them. The CDR3 totals 14 residues. The DNA for the CDR3 is TGTGCCAGCAGCTTGTTAAGTGACCAAGAGACCCAGTACTTC. This translates into CASSLLSDQETQYF. The entire variable domain, with the rest obtained from reference TRBV7-9 and TRBJ2-5, is as follows: DTGVSQNPRHKITKRGQNVTFRCDPISEHNRLYWYRQTLGQGPEFLTYFQNEAQLEKSRLLSDRFSAERPKGSFSTLEIQRTEQGDSAMYLCASSLLSDQETQYFGPGTRLLVL.

The chain has TRBV5-1 and TRBJ2-3; TRBD2 might be the D (5 bases). Deletions cut 4 bases from V and 2 bases from J, with 14 bases between. Per the germline V gene, CDR1 is SGHRS and CDR2 is YFSETQ. The CDR3 is made up of 15 amino acids. The CDR3 loop reads CASSVRGSFTDTQYF. In DNA, the CDR3 is TGCGCCAGCAGCGTCCGGGGTTCTTTCACAGATACGCAGTATTTT. The variable domain in full, with the rest retrieved from reference TRBV5-1 and TRBJ2-3, is KAGVTQTPRYLIKTRGQQVTLSCSPISGHRSVSWYQQTPGQGLQFLFEYFSETQRNKGNFPGRFSGRQFSNSRSEMNVSTLELGDSALYLCASSVRGSFTDTQYFGPGTRLTVL.

The chain couples TRBV2 to TRBJ1-3, with D possibly TRBD1 on 5 matching bases. CDR1 and CDR2 from the germline V gene are SNHLY and FYNNEI. Trimming removed 2 bases at V and 0 bases at J, with 17 bases between. There are 18 residues in the CDR3. CDR3 amino acids: CASSEPRPDSPSGNTIYF. Written as DNA, the CDR3 is TGTGCCAGCAGTGAACCGAGACCCGACAGTCCCTCTGGAAACACCATATATTTT.